This passage covers 29 T cell receptor beta chains from one sample sequenced in a study of CD8+CD57+ T cells in acquired aplastic anemia. Whoever was chosen for sequencing had shown CD8+CD57+ cell expansion by flow cytometry. CDR3 and TCR beta VDJ profiling relied on genomic DNA as the template. Each CDR3 protein is one row after TCRdb ran MiXCR on the reads. Here the sample spans about 170,000 distinct CDR3 sequences, 47% being singletons. The material sequenced was sorted CD4+, CD8+, or CD8+CD57+ T cells (not recorded which) from PBMCs. The origin of the receptors is a human donor with aplastic anemia.

The gene calls are TRBV7-6 and TRBJ2-5; D could derive from TRBD1 or TRBD2 (5 bases each). This CDR3 region has 14 residues. CDR1 and CDR2 from the germline V gene are SGHVS and FNYEAQ. Trimming pared 6 bases from V and 1 base from J, leaving 12 bases between. The CDR3 spells CASSYGGFQETQYF. The CDR3 DNA reads TGTGCCAGCAGTTATGGGGGTTTCCAAGAGACCCAGTACTTC.

The V and J genes are TRBV10-3 and TRBJ1-4, with 9 bases aligning to TRBD1. This CDR3 is 14 amino acids long. J gave up 7 bases and V 7 bases, and 7 bases lay outside the gene matches. The germline CDR1 and CDR2 sequences are ENHRY and SYGVKD. Here the CDR3 reads CAINPGQGSEKLFF. The CDR3 DNA reads as TGTGCCATCAATCCGGGACAGGGAAGTGAAAAACTGTTTTTT.

Note on this clonotype: This sequence may be a read error, since a much larger clone differs from it by one base. V usage is TRBV6-4 and J usage is TRBJ2-1, with D perhaps TRBD2 (5 bases). Germline V gene sequence: CDR1 MRHNA, CDR2 SNTAGT. This CDR3 has 15 amino acids. The DNA of the CDR3 is TGTGCCAGCAGTGACAGCGGAGGCTCCTACAGTGAGCAGTTCTTC. Translating it yields CASSDSGGSYSEQFF.

V gene TRBV2 combines with J gene TRBJ1-1; D ambiguous. The CDR3 loop spans 10 amino acids. CDR1 is SNHLY and CDR2 is FYNNEI in the germline V gene. V lost 8 bases and J 8 bases, leaving 9 bases between the germline ends. The CDR3 bases are TGTGCCAGCGATGGGAGGGAAGCTTTCTTT. This gives the protein CASDGREAFF.

V is TRBV19 and J is TRBJ2-7; D not resolved. The length of the CDR3 is 12 residues. Germline lookup yields CDR1 LNHDA and CDR2 SQIVND (reference sequence). The V end was cut by 8 bases, the J end by 3 bases, with 11 bases between. The CDR3 region has the DNA TGTGCCAGTGGGCGTGGGGACTACGAGCAGTACTTC. Residues: CASGRGDYEQYF.

The chain is built from TRBV2 and TRBJ2-7, with 9 bases aligning to TRBD1. CDR1 is SNHLY and CDR2 is FYNNEI in the germline V gene. Trimming took 0 bases from V and 6 from J; bases not matched to a gene: 6. The CDR3 has 15 amino acids. The CDR3: CASSEAPGQGSEQYF. DNA for the CDR3: TGTGCCAGCAGTGAAGCCCCGGGACAGGGTTCCGAGCAGTACTTC.

This clonotype was picked up many times. This chain connects TRBV6-1 to TRBJ2-2; 9 positions agree with TRBD1. There are 15 residues in the CDR3. Germline V gene sequence: CDR1 MNHNS, CDR2 SASEGT. The V gene end was trimmed by 6 bases and the J gene end by 7 bases; junction bases not matched to a gene: 9. CDR3 in amino acids: CASSRGQGSSGELFF. The CDR3 DNA reads TGTGCCAGCAGCAGGGGACAGGGAAGTAGCGGGGAGCTGTTTTTT.

This clonotype was picked up a small number of times. CDR3 residues: CASSSRALSSYEQYF. The CDR3 nucleotides are TGTGCCAGCAGCTCCAGGGCCCTGAGCTCCTACGAGCAGTACTTC. V gene TRBV11-1 combines with J gene TRBJ2-7, with D possibly TRBD1 on 5 matching bases. V was shortened by 4 bases and J by 0 bases, with 13 bases between the two germline ends. The CDR3 contains 15 residues. The germline gives CDR1 SGHAT, CDR2 FQDESV (reference sequence). The entire variable domain, with the rest obtained from reference TRBV11-1 and TRBJ2-7, is as follows: EAEVAQSPRYKITEKSQAVAFWCDPISGHATLYWYRQILGQGPELLVQFQDESVVDDSQLPKDRFSAERLKGVDSTLKIQPAELGDSAMYLCASSSRALSSYEQYFGPGTRLTVT.

This clonotype has more than one count but fewer than ten. The chain is built from TRBV24-1 and TRBJ2-2; no clear D. The germline gives CDR1 KGHDR, CDR2 SFDVKD. Trimming removed 4 bases at V and 1 base at J, with 6 bases between. The CDR3 has 14 residues. CDR3 nucleotides: TGTGCCACCAGTGACCGACAGAACACCGGGGAGCTGTTTTTT. It encodes CATSDRQNTGELFF.

The chain carries TRBV29-1 and TRBJ1-1, with no clear D. Germline lookup yields CDR1 SQVTM and CDR2 ANQGSEA. The CDR3 runs to 9 residues. V dropped 3 bases and J dropped 4 bases, with 0 bases sitting between them. The CDR3 is CSVDTEAFF. In nucleotides, the CDR3 is TGCAGCGTTGACACTGAAGCTTTCTTT.

This clonotype was detected many times. This chain uses TRBV19 with TRBJ1-2; 8 nucleotides align to TRBD1. Germline V gene data show CDR1 as LNHDA and CDR2 as SQIVND (reference sequence). This CDR3 comprises 15 residues. V was clipped by 4 bases and J by 7 bases; unmatched bases: 11. The CDR3 region has the DNA TGTGCCAGTAGTAGAGGGACAGGATTTGGTGGTGGCTACACCTTC. The encoded protein is CASSRGTGFGGGYTF.

This clonotype has a handful of counts. The gene calls are TRBV7-6 and TRBJ1-1, with D hard to call. Germline values: CDR1 SGHVS, CDR2 FNYEAQ. Trimming left V 2 bases short and J 2 bases short, with 6 bases between. This CDR3 comprises 13 residues. The chain's CDR3 is CASSLQENTEAFF. The CDR3 DNA is TGTGCCAGCAGCTTACAGGAAAACACTGAAGCTTTCTTT. The whole variable domain, remainder taken from reference TRBV7-6 and TRBJ1-1, is GAGVSQSPRYKVTKRGQDVALRCDPISGHVSLYWYRQALGQGPEFLTYFNYEAQQDKSGLPNDRFSAERPEGSISTLTIQRTEQRDSAMYRCASSLQENTEAFFGQGTRLTVV.

The chain carries TRBV7-6 and TRBJ2-3; 11 bases are shared with TRBD1. V was clipped by 2 bases and J by 4 bases; unmatched bases: 8. This CDR3 has 17 amino acids. Germline lookup yields CDR1 SGHVS and CDR2 FNYEAQ. This CDR3 reads CASSLLGPGQGADTQYF. The CDR3 DNA reads as TGTGCCAGCAGCTTATTGGGCCCGGGACAGGGGGCAGATACGCAGTATTTT.

This clonotype was picked up many times. The chain is built from TRBV6-1 and TRBJ1-5; D is uncertain. The germline V gene has CDR1 MNHNS and CDR2 SASEGT. The length of the CDR3 is 13 residues. V was pared by 8 bases and J by 9 bases, with 17 bases between. CDR3 residues: CASGETVNRPQHF. Written as DNA, the CDR3 is TGTGCCAGCGGGGAAACGGTGAATAGGCCCCAGCATTTT.

For this clonotype: This may stem from a read error, because a much larger clone lies one nucleotide away. V gene TRBV5-1 combines with J gene TRBJ2-2, with D perhaps TRBD1 or TRBD2 (5 bases each). Germline V lookup: CDR1 SGHRS, CDR2 YFSETQ. This CDR3 has 17 amino acids. Here the CDR3 reads CASSQGPGASNTGKLFF. In nucleotides, the CDR3 is TGCGCCAGCAGCCAGGGCCCAGGAGCCTCGAACACCGGGAAGCTGTTTTTT.

In its sample, this clonotype was seen many times. CDR3 sequence: CASSSRVNEQFF. The CDR3 coding sequence is TGTGCCAGCAGTTCCAGGGTAAATGAGCAGTTCTTC. The chain links TRBV6-2 or TRBV6-3 to TRBJ2-1, with D perhaps matching TRBD1 (5 bases). From germline, CDR1 is MNHEY and CDR2 SVGEGT. The length of the CDR3 is 12 residues. V was trimmed by 4 bases and J by 7 bases, leaving 8 bases between them.

This clonotype has ten or more counts. The chain carries TRBV10-1 and TRBJ2-7; TRBD1 aligns across 7 bases. Losses at the gene ends were 5 bases for V and 5 bases for J; bases not matched to a gene: 3. The CDR3 runs to 12 residues. The germline V gene has CDR1 WNHNN and CDR2 SYGVQD (reference sequence). The CDR3 DNA sequence: TGCGCCAGCAGTAAAGACAGGGACGAGCAGTACTTC. Translation: CASSKDRDEQYF.

This clonotype was seen ten or more times. The J gene is TRBJ1-2, the V gene TRBV20-1, with 8 bases aligning to TRBD1. V was clipped by 3 bases and J by 8 bases; unmatched bases: 11. Germline V gene data show CDR1 as DFQATT and CDR2 as SNEGSKA (reference sequence). The length of the CDR3 is 14 residues. The CDR3 DNA is TGCAGTGCTAGTGGGGCAGGGGGCGCGGCGGGCTACACCTTC. Encoded protein: CSASGAGGAAGYTF.

The table lists this clonotype with many counts. V usage is TRBV4-1 and J usage is TRBJ2-3; D is possibly TRBD1 or TRBD2 (5 bases each). V lost 1 base to trimming and J lost 0 bases, with 8 bases between them. Per the germline V gene, CDR1 is MGHRA and CDR2 is YSYEKL. The length of the CDR3 is 15 residues. The CDR3 region is CASSQGGFSTDTQYF. The CDR3 DNA follows: TGCGCCAGCAGCCAAGGGGGGTTTAGCACAGATACGCAGTATTTT.

This clonotype was recorded at least ten times. The rearrangement links TRBV20-1 to TRBJ2-7, with D possibly TRBD2 on 5 matching bases. Germline V gene data show CDR1 as DFQATT and CDR2 as SNEGSKA (reference sequence). This CDR3 has 10 residues. Trimming shortened V by 6 bases and J by 4 bases, and 7 bases separated the two germline ends. This CDR3 reads CSAGAYEQYF. The CDR3, as DNA: TGCAGTGCGGGAGCATACGAGCAGTACTTC.

This clonotype was counted many times. The rearrangement joins TRBV2 to TRBJ1-2, with D tentatively TRBD1 (6 bases). This CDR3 is built from 16 residues. The V end lost 1 base, the J end lost 4 bases, and 16 bases lay between the germline ends. The germline gives CDR1 SNHLY, CDR2 FYNNEI. The CDR3 is CASSEDLGGGPYGYTF. DNA of the CDR3: TGTGCCAGCAGTGAAGACCTAGGGGGTGGGCCCTATGGCTACACCTTC.

This chain uses TRBV6-5 with TRBJ1-3; D unresolved. The V and J ends lost 2 bases and 2 bases respectively, with 13 bases between them. Germline CDR1 MNHEY, CDR2 SVGAGI. The CDR3 extends over 16 amino acids. CDR3 nucleotides: TGTGCCAGCAGTTACATCGGTAAACCCCCTGGAAACACCATATATTTT. It is translated as CASSYIGKPPGNTIYF.

V is TRBV3-1 and J is TRBJ1-1; D is uncertain. The CDR3 extends over 13 amino acids. V lost 4 bases, J lost 4 bases, and 10 bases lay in between. The germline V gene encodes CDR1 LGHDT and CDR2 YNNKEL (reference sequence). In DNA, the CDR3 is TGTGCCAGCAGCCCCAGGCGCCTCACTGAAGCTTTCTTT. Translation gives CASSPRRLTEAFF.

Note on this clonotype: No conserved phenylalanine or tryptophan is present at the end of the CDR3, so a read error is the likely explanation. The DNA is left out, because the CDR3 cannot be placed on it with certainty; the CDR3 is given as TCRdb lists it. This sequence joins TRBV5-4 and TRBJ1-1; no check of the table's D call, TRBD1, against the DNA was made. Germline V gene sequence: CDR1 SGHNT, CDR2 YYREEE (reference sequence). Inclusive of both ends, the CDR3 amounts to 14 amino acids. The CDR3 sequence is CASRSRALNTEGFL.

This clonotype has a count of ten or more. The chain is built from TRBV15 and TRBJ2-1; D could derive from TRBD1 or TRBD2 (6 bases each). The germline V gene has CDR1 LNHNV and CDR2 YYDKDF (reference sequence). The CDR3 has 17 residues. Deletions cut 6 bases from V and 6 bases from J, with 24 bases between. The CDR3 DNA reads TGTGCCACCAGAACAGACATTAACAGGGAAGCGGGCAATGAGCAGTTCTTC. Amino acids: CATRTDINREAGNEQFF.

This clonotype was picked up one time. The chain links TRBV19 to TRBJ2-7; 8 bases map to TRBD1. The CDR3 totals 14 residues. Per germline, CDR1 LNHDA and CDR2 SQIVND (reference sequence). Trimming at V came to 10 bases and at J to 4 bases, leaving 12 bases not matched to a gene. Written as DNA, the CDR3 is TGTGCCACCAGGGCGCCGGGACAGGTTTACGAGCAGTACTTC. Amino acids: CATRAPGQVYEQYF.

The V and J genes are TRBV3-1 and TRBJ1-3; D perhaps matches TRBD1 (5 bases). CDR3 length equals 16 residues. Germline V gene lookup returns CDR1 LGHDT and CDR2 YNNKEL (reference sequence). The V gene lost 2 bases and the J gene lost 1 base, with 12 bases spanning the gap. The CDR3 DNA reads as TGTGCCAGCAGCCAAAAGAGGGGTTTTTCTGGAAACACCATATATTTT. It specifies CASSQKRGFSGNTIYF.

This clonotype was recorded a few times. The chain links TRBV2 to TRBJ1-6; 9 bases are a match to TRBD1. CDR3 size: 15 residues. Germline-derived CDR1 and CDR2 are SNHLY and FYNNEI. V was pared by 2 bases and J by 9 bases, with 5 bases of the junction left unmatched. Here the CDR3 reads CASSEKDRGGSPLHF. In DNA, the CDR3 is TGTGCCAGCAGTGAAAAGGACAGGGGTGGTTCACCCCTCCACTTT.

Details on this clonotype: Since a much larger clone is just one base distant, this may be a read error. This chain links TRBV6-1 with TRBJ2-7, with 7 positions matching TRBD2. CDR1 is MNHNS and CDR2 is SASEGT in the germline V gene. The ends lost 6 bases at V and 1 base at J; junction bases unmatched: 15. The CDR3 has 17 residues. CDR3 protein: CASRRRAGTIGSYEQYF. The CDR3 DNA reads as TGTGCCAGCAGGCGGAGAGCCGGGACTATCGGGTCCTACGAGCAGTACTTC.